The subject of this entry is one TCR beta chain. This receptor's antigen is unknown. Base quality data are lacking; no much larger clone is found one base away. The data derive from a study of T cells in Graves' hyperthyroidism and ophthalmopathy (dated by TCRdb to between 2018 and 2021). Describing the broader study: Peripheral blood was sampled at the time of initial diagnosis, prior to any treatment. A discovery cohort of about a hundred patients, approximately 45 with Graves' ophthalmopathy and 55 to 65 with stable Graves' hyperthyroidism, was used to find distinguishing TCR V-J signatures. Prospective prediction of ophthalmopathy was tested in an independent validation cohort consisting of roughly 20 hyperthyroidism patients and some 15 patients who later progressed to ophthalmopathy. The roughly 94 discovery patients were randomly divided into training and test sets at a 7:3 ratio. In several Graves' hyperthyroidism patients, the study also compared T-cell repertoires from thyroid tissue with T-cell repertoires from blood. Once sampling was done, hyperthyroidism patients were given methimazole at a starting dose of 30 mg daily, whereas ophthalmopathy patients were given high-dose intravenous methylprednisolone. According to the paper, TCR Vbeta CDR3 sequencing was carried out on 135 peripheral blood samples, which came from fewer than 50 ophthalmopathy, approximately 72 hyperthyroidism and roughly 17 progressor patients.

In the ophthalmopathy patients, disease was moderately to severely active, with a Clinical Activity Score of 3 or more, a NOSPECS grade of 4 or more, and a duration of less than 3 months. Any patient with an uncontrolled infection, another autoimmune disease, pregnancy or lactation was excluded. Diagnoses were established on the basis of clinical symptoms, serum thyroxine and TRAb, thyroid ultrasound, and orbital computed tomography. Ficoll-Paque density gradient centrifugation was used to isolate PBMCs from around 9.1 ml of fresh peripheral blood. Total RNA was extracted with Trizol reagent, and quality was checked on an Agilent 2100 Bioanalyzer. The CDR3 sequence holds 15 residues, the cysteine and phenylalanine included. Left in the record is the CDR3 DNA by itself, 45 bases read in frame from the first base. At the junction V is shortened by 6 bases and J by 7 bases; bases outside the gene matches: 11. Per the germline V gene, SNHLY is the CDR1 and FYNNEI is the CDR2.

The TCR beta CDR3 regions were amplified from the RNA transcripts. A first-round RT-PCR of the TCR CDR3 used the HTBI primer set with the Qiagen OneStep RT-PCR kit. The libraries were constructed in a second round of multiplex PCR and then size-selected and purified. Sequencing of the libraries was done on an Illumina HiSeq2000 using paired-end 100 bp reads. The source study handled its data this way. Raw data were processed with SOAPnuke, discarding reads with adapters, uncalled bases, mean Phred below 15, or no exact constant-primer or identifier match. High-quality paired reads were merged using COPE v1.2.5, and each unique nucleotide sequence was defined as a clonotype. MiTCR v1.1 was used to align clonotypes to the IMGT TRBV, TRBD and TRBJ reference segments. Only V-J combinations with frequency above 0.0001, covering roughly 99% of repertoires, were analysed. The TCS score was defined as the ratio of F50 (clonal expansion) to E x V (chaos), calculated using BLOSUM62-based TCRdist between CDR3 peptides within each V-J. Welch's t-statistics and random forest reduced around 510 V-J features to 13, which were used in a naive Bayes classifier (R e1071). Using fastp trimming at Q25 and MiXCR clonotype assembly, TCRdb reanalyzed the public sequencing data and kept in-frame beta chains. One record per CDR3 amino acid sequence lists the most common genes and DNA. TCRdb, not the authors, supplied the V and J calls. The sample profile shows more than 300,000 distinct CDR3 sequences; around 13% of them were found once. Together, the top ten hold less than 20% of the sample.

Overall results and qualifications from the work: A 13 V-J signature model separated ophthalmopathy from stable hyperthyroidism, with 87.88% sensitivity and 81.08% specificity in cross-validation and 80%/75% in testing. Blood samples also contained most of the expanded thyroid clonotypes (frequency above 0.001), which suggests that blood repertoires may reflect thyroid immune responses. In validation, the model predicted progression to ophthalmopathy a median of about 6.8 months before onset, with 70% to 71% sensitivity and roughly 77% specificity. Sample size was not statistically predetermined, and blinding of investigators to group allocation was not performed.

The clonotype originates from a young woman with Graves' ophthalmopathy. The rearranged chain carries TRBV2 and TRBJ2-1; TRBD2 fits 8 bases in the junction. Sequenced sample: blood. The base sequence is TGTGCCAGCAGCCCCGGGGGGGGCAGGGTGAATGAGCAGTTCTTC. It encodes CASSPGGGRVNEQFF.